These 2 T cell receptor beta chains were all obtained from the same sample, sequenced in a study of cytomegalovirus exposure and HLA in healthy donors. Vbeta (60) and Jbeta (13) primers were used in the PCR. Clones were read by immunoSEQ multiplex PCR, and TCRdb kept only the in-frame ones, dropping some. The sample contains about 180,000 clones, 60% to 85% of which appear only once. Material: PBMCs. The receptors derive from a male donor in good health and CMV-seronegative.

To note about this clone: The sample has other DNA sequences that encode this CDR3 too. J is TRBJ1-1 and V is TRBV7-3; tentative D call: TRBD1 (6 bases). The germline V and J ends were trimmed by 4 bases and 1 base, with 7 bases remaining between them. The CDR3 runs to 13 residues. The V gene's germline CDR1 is SGHTA and CDR2 FQGTGA. Here the CDR3 reads CASSSQGNTEAFF. The CDR3 coding sequence is TGTGCCAGCAGCTCACAGGGGAACACTGAAGCTTTCTTT.

The V call is TRBV28, the J call TRBJ1-5, with TRBD1 matching over 8 bases. The CDR3 runs to 15 residues. The germline CDR1 and CDR2 sequences are MDHEN and SYDVKM. V lost 9 bases and J lost 1; bases outside the gene matches: 8. The CDR3 spells CASTLTGVSNQPQHF. The CDR3 region has the DNA TGTGCCAGTACGCTGACAGGGGTAAGCAATCAGCCCCAGCATTTT.